The following is a T cell receptor beta chain sequence with its context. Its antigen is undetermined. This sample was included in a study of Ad26.COV2.S vaccination and SARS-CoV-2 variants. Whole-study context: Sample donor was a member of the COV1001 Ad26.COV2.S trial arm. Study findings and constraints: Spike-specific responses of CD8+ and CD4+ T cells were reported to display substantial breadth after vaccination. While placebo recipients had lower spike-specific TCR breadth, vaccine recipients had more.

TCRdb's table, derived via immunoSEQ multiplex PCR, lists solely in-frame clones and lacks some. This sample yields hundreds of thousands of clones, of which roughly 90% are seen a single time; about 4.6% belongs to the top ten. Treatment noted: around 19 received Ad26.COV2.S at low or high dose, single or two shots; a few received placebo; per-sample allocation not given. The investigators took samples on day 63 after the first vaccine or placebo injection. Whoever gave the sample was an adult aged 18-55 years in Boston. CDR1 is SNHLY and CDR2 is FYNNEI in the germline V gene. The CDR3 is 14 amino acids. The V gene lost 3 bases and the J gene lost 5 bases, with 12 bases spanning the gap.

The sequencing here drew on peripheral blood, taken in a trial of Ad26.COV2.S vaccine versus placebo. The chain employs TRBV2 and TRBJ2-3; D is perhaps TRBD1 (6 bases). The clonotype originates from a person aged 18 to 59 who received the Ad26.COV2.S COVID-19 vaccine or a placebo. The CDR3 DNA follows: TGTGCCAGCAGTGATGGGGGCGCAGGAGATACGCAGTATTTT. This translates into CASSDGGAGDTQYF.